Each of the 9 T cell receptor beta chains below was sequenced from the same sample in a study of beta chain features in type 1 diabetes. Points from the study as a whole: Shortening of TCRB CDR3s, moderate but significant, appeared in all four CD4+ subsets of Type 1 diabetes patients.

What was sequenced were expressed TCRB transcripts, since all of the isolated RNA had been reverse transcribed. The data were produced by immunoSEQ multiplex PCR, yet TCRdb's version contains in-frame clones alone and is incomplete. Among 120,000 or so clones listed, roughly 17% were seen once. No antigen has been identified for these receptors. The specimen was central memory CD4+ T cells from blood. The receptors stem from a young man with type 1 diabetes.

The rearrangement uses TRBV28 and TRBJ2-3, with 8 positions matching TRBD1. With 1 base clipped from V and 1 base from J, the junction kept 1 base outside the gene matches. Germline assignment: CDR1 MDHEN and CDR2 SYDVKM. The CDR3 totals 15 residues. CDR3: CASSLLDRGTDTQYF. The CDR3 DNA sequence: TGTGCCAGCAGTTTATTGGACAGGGGCACAGATACGCAGTATTTT.

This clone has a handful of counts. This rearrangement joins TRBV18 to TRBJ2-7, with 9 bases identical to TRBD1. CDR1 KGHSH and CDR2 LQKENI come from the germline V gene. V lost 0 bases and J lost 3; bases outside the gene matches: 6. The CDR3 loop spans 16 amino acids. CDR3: CASSPPGTGLGYEQYF. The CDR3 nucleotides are TGTGCCAGCTCACCACCGGGGACAGGGTTAGGCTACGAGCAGTACTTC.

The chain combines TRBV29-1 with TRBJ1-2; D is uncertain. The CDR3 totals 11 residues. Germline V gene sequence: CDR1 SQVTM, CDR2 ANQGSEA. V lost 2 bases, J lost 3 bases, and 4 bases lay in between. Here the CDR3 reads CSVEQDYGYTF. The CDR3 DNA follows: TGCAGCGTTGAACAGGACTATGGCTACACCTTC.

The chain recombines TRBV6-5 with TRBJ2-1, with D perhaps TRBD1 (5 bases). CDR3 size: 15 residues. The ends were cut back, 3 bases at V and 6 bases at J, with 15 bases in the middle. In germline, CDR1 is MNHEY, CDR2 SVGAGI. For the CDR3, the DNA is TGTGCCAGCAGTTATTGGGGCTCCGATCTCAATGAGCAGTTCTTC. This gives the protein CASSYWGSDLNEQFF.

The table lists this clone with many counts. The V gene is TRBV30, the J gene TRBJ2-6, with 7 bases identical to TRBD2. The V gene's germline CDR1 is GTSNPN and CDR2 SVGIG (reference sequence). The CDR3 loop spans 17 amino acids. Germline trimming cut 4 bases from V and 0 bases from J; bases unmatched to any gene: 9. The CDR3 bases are TGTGCCTGGACCCGCGGGAGAACTCACTCTGGGGCCAACGTCCTGACTTTC. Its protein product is CAWTRGRTHSGANVLTF.

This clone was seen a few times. The CDR3, as DNA: TGTGCCTGGAGTTTTATGAACGAGCAGTACTTC. It specifies CAWSFMNEQYF. This chain joins TRBV30 and TRBJ2-7; no definite D call. V dropped 2 bases and J dropped 5 bases, with 7 bases sitting between them. The length of the CDR3 is 11 residues. Germline CDR1 GTSNPN, CDR2 SVGIG (reference sequence).

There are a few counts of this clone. CDR3 in DNA: TGTGCCTGGAGTGTCCAAGGGGGGTCCTACGAGCAGTACTTC. Translation: CAWSVQGGSYEQYF. This chain links TRBV30 with TRBJ2-7; D possibly uses TRBD1 or TRBD2 (6 bases each). V lost 0 bases, J lost 1 base, and 10 bases lay in between. CDR3 length: 14 amino acids. Germline CDR1 GTSNPN, CDR2 SVGIG (reference sequence).

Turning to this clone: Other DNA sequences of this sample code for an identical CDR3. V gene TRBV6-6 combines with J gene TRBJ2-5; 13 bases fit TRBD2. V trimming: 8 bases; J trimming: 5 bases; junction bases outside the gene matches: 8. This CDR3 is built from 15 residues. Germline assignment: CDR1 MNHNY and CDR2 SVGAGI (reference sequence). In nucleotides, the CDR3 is TGTGCCAGCGGTGGGACTAGCGGGGCATGGGAGACCCAGTACTTC. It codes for CASGGTSGAWETQYF.

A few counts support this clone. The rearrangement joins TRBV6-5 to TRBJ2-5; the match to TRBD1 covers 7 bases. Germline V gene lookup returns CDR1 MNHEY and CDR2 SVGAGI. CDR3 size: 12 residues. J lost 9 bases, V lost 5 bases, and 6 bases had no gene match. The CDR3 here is CASSLAGTAQYF. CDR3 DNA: TGTGCCAGCAGTCTGGCCGGGACAGCCCAGTACTTC.